This T cell receptor (beta chain) came from a study of T cells in Graves' hyperthyroidism and ophthalmopathy. Looking at the study overall: Peripheral blood was drawn at first diagnosis, prior to all treatment. Overall study results and limits: Blood samples included most of the expanded thyroid clonotypes exceeding 0.001.

V was trimmed by 6 bases and J by 4 bases, leaving 21 bases between them. The length of the CDR3 is 16 residues. The germline CDR1 and CDR2 sequences are MNHEY and SVGAGI. Patients were aged 18 to 65, had disease duration under 2 months, and had newly diagnosed hyperthyroidism. RNA transcripts yielded amplified TCR beta CDR3 regions. In the first-round RT-PCR of the TCR CDR3, the HTBI primer set was used. TCRdb ran MiXCR on the multiplex PCR reads and lists one entry per CDR3 protein. The table has around 800,000 distinct CDR3 sequences, around 38% seen once. This clonotype was detected a few times. No antigen is known for it.

The clonotype originates from a man aged 18-30 years with Graves' hyperthyroidism. The chain has TRBV6-5 and TRBJ1-2; D remains ambiguous. What was sequenced was blood. CDR3 nucleotide sequence: TGTGCCAGCAGCCAAGATGTGGAGGGATCAGGCTATGGCTACACCTTC. Its protein is CASSQDVEGSGYGYTF.